This T cell receptor (beta chain) was sequenced in a study of T cells after yellow fever vaccination (dated by TCRdb to the late 2010s). The study in broad terms: The SMART-Seq v4 Ultra Low Input RNA kit was used to prepare libraries from fractions with low cell numbers. Bulk TCR alpha and beta repertoires were sequenced longitudinally to track T-cell clones before and after primary and booster YFV17D yellow fever vaccination. Two healthy male donors, one aged 18 to 30 and one aged 30 to 40 years, made up the cohort. Bulk PBMC replicates and cell subsets were isolated from blood drawn at multiple timepoints before and after both primary and secondary immunization. The study at large found these results: Compared with the primary T-cell response, the secondary T-cell response was faster but weaker, reaching its peak on day 5 rather than on day 15. FACS-sorted repertoires could contain abundant contaminating clonotypes from the bulk population, so computational filtering was required. A small fraction of clonotypes appeared in both the CD4 and CD8 compartments, likely as a result of convergent recombination. After the booster, most of the clones that had expanded following primary vaccination were detected again (around 97% of CD4 and 80% to 90% of CD8), which suggests that memory was broadly maintained. Because the study included only a couple of donors, the extent to which the findings can be generalized is limited.

The sample's treatment or condition label is to be understood as: live attenuated yellow fever vaccine strain. A standard Ficoll-Paque protocol was used to isolate PBMCs from peripheral blood. Dynabeads CD4 and CD8 positive selection kits were used to isolate CD4 and CD8 T-cell fractions. RNA was extracted with TriZol from bulk PBMCs, CD4 and CD8 fractions, and dextramer-positive and dextramer-negative fractions. In regard to this clonotype: Its cognate antigen has yet to be identified. No quality values exist for individual bases; no much larger clone is one base distant.

TCR cDNA was synthesized by 5'RACE template switching, through which a universal primer site and unique molecular identifiers were introduced. cDNA synthesis was primed from both the TCR alpha and TCR beta constant segments. Libraries were amplified in two PCR steps, with sample barcodes and sequencing adapters added in the second step. Sequencing of libraries was performed on Illumina HiSeq 2500 (2x100 bp) or NovaSeq (2x150 bp). In the original analysis: MIGEC handled demultiplexing of reads and collapsing into UMI consensus sequences, while MiXCR performed V(D)J alignment. Vaccine-responding clonotypes were identified with edgeR using replicate PBMC samples, with FDR below 0.01 and a log2 fold change above 5 up to day 15 being required. Bulk clonotypes were assigned CD4 or CD8 identity according to which sequenced CD4 or CD8 repertoire held them at higher abundance. Starting from the raw public reads, TCRdb applied fastp trimming at Q25, assembled clones with MiXCR and retained in-frame beta chains. Every distinct CDR3 protein forms one entry, paired with its most common genes and DNA. TCRdb's processing, not the authors' own work, is the source of the V and J calls. The sample data list around 150,000 distinct CDR3 sequences, and almost 7% of these were observed just once. Roughly 2.5% of the sample lies in the top ten.

Trimming takes 3 bases from V and 7 bases from J, and the germline ends sit 15 bases apart. The CDR3 sequence holds 13 residues, the cysteine and phenylalanine included. Only the CDR3 region is kept as DNA, spanning 39 bases read in frame from base 1. The germline V gene (reference sequence) provides CDR1 DFQATT and CDR2 SNEGSKA. The clonotype originates from a young man who received the YFV17D yellow fever vaccine. The sequencing here drew on CD4+ T cells sorted from PBMCs, taken 5 days after the first yellow fever vaccination. The chain is made from TRBV20-1 and TRBJ2-5; a tentative D call is TRBD2 (6 bases match). The CDR3 region reads CSASPPAGGTQYF. The DNA is TGCAGTGCTAGTCCCCCTGCCGGGGGGACCCAGTACTTC.